The 3 T cell receptor beta chains in this list originate from one sample, sequenced in a study of blood T cell repertoires in COVID-19. The assay was immunoSEQ multiplex PCR, and TCRdb's table has in-frame clones only and misses some. The top ten clones hold about two fifths of a sample with about 53,000 clones, 75% to 80% of them seen once. Sequenced input: peripheral blood. The receptors come from a man in his 70s with active or convalescent COVID-19.

The chain is built from TRBV9 and TRBJ1-4; 8 positions agree with TRBD1. The trim removed 0 bases at V and 11 bases at J, leaving 6 bases unmatched. The germline CDR1 and CDR2 sequences are SGDLS and YYNGEE. The CDR3 loop spans 14 amino acids. For the CDR3, the DNA is TGTGCCAGCAGCGTAGAACAGGGGGATGGTAAACTGTTTTTT. Amino acid sequence: CASSVEQGDGKLFF.

V usage is TRBV27 and J usage is TRBJ2-1, with 8 bases lining up with TRBD1. This CDR3 contains 14 residues. Germline V gene data show CDR1 as MNHEY and CDR2 as SMNVEV (reference sequence). V was clipped by 3 bases and J by 5 bases; unmatched bases: 3. The CDR3, as DNA: TGTGCCAGCAGTTTGGACAGGGCTGACAATGAGCAGTTCTTC. Translating it yields CASSLDRADNEQFF.

V usage is TRBV3-1 (or the pseudogene TRBV3-2) and J usage is TRBJ1-4, with 8 positions matching TRBD1. This CDR3 is 15 amino acids long. Per germline, CDR1 LGHDT and CDR2 YNNKEL (reference sequence). With 4 bases clipped from V and 8 bases from J, the junction kept 9 bases outside the gene matches. The CDR3 reads CASSLRQGRGEKLFF. The CDR3 coding sequence is TGTGCCAGCAGCCTCCGACAGGGGCGAGGAGAAAAACTGTTTTTT.